A selection of T cell receptor beta chains follows, all from one sample in a study of blood T cells in healthy people across ages. TCRdb processed the 5' RACE reads anew with MiXCR; each CDR3 protein has one entry. The sample has about 1,500,000 distinct CDR3 sequences, about 30% seen once. The sample comprised blood. All receptors derive from a woman in her 30s in good health. Both conserved end residues are part of each CDR3. The order of the fields is V gene, D gene, CDR3 protein. A D gene is named only where the DNA matches it firmly.

>TRBV5-1|-
CASSQGHQNEKLFF
>TRBV20-1|TRBD1
CSARLLQGSSYEQYF
>TRBV7-9|-
CASSAAGTAPYEQYF
>TRBV7-9|-
CASSLSGMGNYGYTF
>TRBV4-1|-
CASSQVFGGPSGEQYF
>TRBV7-3|TRBD2
CASSLTSGTREQFF
>TRBV10-3|TRBD1
CAISIQGNYGHTF
>TRBV6-6|TRBD1
CASSLNRGDGYTF
>TRBV7-9|-
CASSPLGFGGYTF
>TRBV20-1|TRBD2
CSARLPSGGLNEQFF
>TRBV5-5|TRBD1
CASSLSEAAAGGQETQYF
>TRBV20-1|TRBD2
CSARDWLAGKSYEQYF
>TRBV27|-
CASSTWQGTNTGELFF
>TRBV20-1|TRBD2
CSARDPRSSGQETQYF
>TRBV5-5|-
CAISRGADTEAFF
>TRBV25-1|TRBD1
CASRGNRGLETQYF
>TRBV11-3|-
CASSLEGGVNEQFF
>TRBV19|-
CASSQYIGGEGGETQYF
>TRBV2|TRBD2
CASSETAGVVGELFF
>TRBV5-5|TRBD1
CASRPDRDYGYTF
>TRBV5-1|-
CASSAGTSTSTDTQYF
>TRBV10-3|-
CAISAGGDNEQFF
>TRBV12-3/TRBV12-4|TRBD2
CASSFGGVVVETQYF
>TRBV5-1|TRBD1
CASSFPGTGPKNIQYF
>TRBV7-2|-
CASRSLRESETQYF
>TRBV5-4|-
CASRFGTLMSTEAFF
>TRBV5-1|-
CASSPGDVEAFF
>TRBV5-1|-
CASSSSRGSYEQYF
>TRBV6-5|-
CASSYSGISTDTQYF
>TRBV28|TRBD2
CASILSGGELETQYF
>TRBV14|-
CASSQDRRTQFF
>TRBV15|TRBD1
CATSGGQGSQPQHF
>TRBV28|TRBD2
CATAGTSRMDTQYF
>TRBV12-3/TRBV12-4|-
CASNGASGANVLTF
>TRBV6-1|TRBD1
CASMDRGTNGYTF
>TRBV4-1|TRBD2
CASSPTSGDYEQYF
>TRBV5-1|-
CASSFNGGSDEKLFF
>TRBV9|TRBD1
CASSVGAGTGSETQYF
>TRBV10-3|-
CAISRGEREQYF
>TRBV25-1|-
CASGTTDTQYF
>TRBV29-1|-
CSVRENRQNYGYTF